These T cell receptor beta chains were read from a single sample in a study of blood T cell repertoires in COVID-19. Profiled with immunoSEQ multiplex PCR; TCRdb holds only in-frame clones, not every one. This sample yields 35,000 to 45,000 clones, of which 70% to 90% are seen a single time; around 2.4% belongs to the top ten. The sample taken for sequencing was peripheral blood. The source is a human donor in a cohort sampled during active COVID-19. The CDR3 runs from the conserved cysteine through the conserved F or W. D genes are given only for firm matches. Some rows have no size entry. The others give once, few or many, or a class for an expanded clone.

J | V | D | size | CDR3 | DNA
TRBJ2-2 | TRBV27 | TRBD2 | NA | CASSSPEPSQRGTGELFF | TGTGCCAGCAGTTCCCCCGAACCCTCCCAGCGGGGGACCGGGGAGCTGTTTTTT
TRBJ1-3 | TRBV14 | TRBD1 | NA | CASSQGEHRGERTIYF | TGTGCCAGCAGCCAAGGGGAACACAGGGGTGAGCGGACCATATATTTT
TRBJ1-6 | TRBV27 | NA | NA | CASSLSGEGRSPLHF | TGTGCCAGCAGTTTATCGGGAGAGGGCCGATCACCCCTCCACTTT
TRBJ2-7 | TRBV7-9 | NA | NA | CASSPGTLSYEQYF | TGTGCCAGCAGCCCCGGGACACTATCCTACGAGCAGTACTTC
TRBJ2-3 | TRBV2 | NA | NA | CASNQGGGTDTQYF | TGTGCCAGCAATCAGGGTGGGGGCACAGATACGCAGTATTTT
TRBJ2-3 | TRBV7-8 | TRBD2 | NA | CASSLWGLAADTQYF | TGTGCCAGCAGCTTATGGGGACTAGCTGCAGATACGCAGTATTTT
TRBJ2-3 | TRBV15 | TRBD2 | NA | CATSIGAGAYTDTQYF | TGTGCCACCAGCATAGGAGCGGGGGCCTACACAGATACGCAGTATTTT
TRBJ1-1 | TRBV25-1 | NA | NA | CASSESGSLGTEAFF | TGTGCCAGCAGTGAATCGGGATCACTCGGCACTGAAGCTTTCTTT
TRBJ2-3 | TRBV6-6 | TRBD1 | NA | CASSRKGQRDRGRTDTQYF | TGTGCCAGCAGTCGAAAGGGGCAACGGGACAGGGGCAGAACAGATACGCAGTATTTT
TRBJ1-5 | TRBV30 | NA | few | CAWSLGGDYNQPQHF | TGTGCCTGGAGTTTGGGGGGGGACTACAATCAGCCCCAGCATTTT
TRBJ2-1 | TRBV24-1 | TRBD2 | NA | CATSDLSGGASEQFF | TGTGCCACCAGTGATTTGAGCGGGGGGGCCTCTGAGCAGTTCTTC
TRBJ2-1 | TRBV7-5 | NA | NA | CVRSHGWGVSSYNEQFF | TGTGTCAGAAGCCATGGGTGGGGGGTAAGCTCCTACAATGAGCAGTTCTTC
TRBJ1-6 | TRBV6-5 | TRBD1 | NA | CASNPGQNSPLHF | TGTGCCAGCAACCCGGGACAGAATTCACCCCTCCACTTT
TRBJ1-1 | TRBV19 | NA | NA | CASMEGLVTEAFF | TGTGCCAGTATGGAGGGGCTGGTCACTGAAGCTTTCTTT
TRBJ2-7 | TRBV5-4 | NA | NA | CASSLLGAHEQYF | TGTGCCAGCAGCTTGCTAGGGGCGCACGAGCAGTACTTC
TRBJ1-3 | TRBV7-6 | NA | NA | CASSLGVGGSGNTIYF | TGTGCCAGCAGCTTAGGAGTGGGGGGCTCTGGAAACACCATATATTTT
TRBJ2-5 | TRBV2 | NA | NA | CASTGGGLETQYF | TGTGCCAGCACCGGCGGCGGGCTAGAGACCCAGTACTTC
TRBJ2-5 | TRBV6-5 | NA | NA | CASSFDRQETQYF | TGTGCCAGCAGTTTCGACAGGCAAGAGACCCAGTACTTC
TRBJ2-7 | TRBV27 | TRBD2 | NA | CASSLLAGSYEQYF | TGTGCCAGCAGTCTGCTAGCGGGTTCATACGAGCAGTACTTC
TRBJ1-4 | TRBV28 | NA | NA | CASSSGSPGEKLFF | TGTGCCAGCAGTTCTGGCTCCCCGGGAGAAAAACTGTTTTTT
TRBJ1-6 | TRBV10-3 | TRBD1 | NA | CAISETGQGDGSPLHF | TGTGCCATCAGTGAGACGGGACAGGGGGACGGTTCACCCCTCCACTTT
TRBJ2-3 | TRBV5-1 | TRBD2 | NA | CASSLGGLADTDTQYF | TGCGCCAGCAGCTTGGGGGGACTAGCGGACACAGATACGCAGTATTTT
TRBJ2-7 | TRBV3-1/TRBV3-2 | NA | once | CASSQENLGDEQYF | TGTGCCAGCAGCCAAGAAAACCTGGGCGATGAGCAGTACTTC
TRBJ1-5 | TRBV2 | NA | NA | CASSTDYYQPQHF | TGTGCCAGCAGCACAGACTATTATCAGCCCCAGCATTTT
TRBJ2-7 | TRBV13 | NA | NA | CASSLSGMEQYF | TGTGCCAGCAGCCTCTCAGGGATGGAGCAGTACTTC
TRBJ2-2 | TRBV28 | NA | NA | CASSGGTSRTGELFF | TGTGCCAGCAGCGGTGGGACAAGCAGGACCGGGGAGCTGTTTTTT
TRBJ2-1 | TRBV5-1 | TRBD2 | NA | CASSLKGLAGGPQFF | TGCGCCAGCAGCTTGAAGGGACTAGCGGGGGGGCCCCAGTTCTTC
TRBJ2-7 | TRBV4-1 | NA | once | CASSQDGGGPGSYEQYF | TGCGCCAGCAGCCAAGATGGGGGGGGGCCGGGGTCCTACGAGCAGTACTTC
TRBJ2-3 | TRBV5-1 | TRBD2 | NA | CASSTSGASTDTQYF | TGCGCCAGCAGCACTAGCGGGGCTAGCACAGATACGCAGTATTTT
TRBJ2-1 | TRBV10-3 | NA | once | CALGAGANEQFF | TGTGCCCTCGGGGCGGGGGCCAATGAGCAGTTCTTC
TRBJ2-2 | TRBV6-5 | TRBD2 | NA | CASSERGAGELFF | TGTGCCAGCAGCGAGCGGGGGGCCGGGGAGCTGTTTTTT
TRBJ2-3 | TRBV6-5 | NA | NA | CASSYSGPTDTQYF | TGTGCCAGCAGTTACTCGGGGCCGACAGATACGCAGTATTTT
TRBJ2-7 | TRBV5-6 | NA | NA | CASSASFAEQYF | TGTGCCAGCAGCGCTAGCTTTGCCGAGCAGTACTTC
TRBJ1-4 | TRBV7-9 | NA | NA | CASSLDPDEKLFF | TGTGCCAGCAGCTTAGACCCGGATGAAAAACTGTTTTTT
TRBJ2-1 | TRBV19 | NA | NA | CASSTQASDEQFF | TGTGCCAGTAGTACGCAGGCTAGCGATGAGCAGTTCTTC
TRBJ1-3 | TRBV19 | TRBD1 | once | CASSITGGGNTIYF | TGTGCCAGTAGTATCACAGGGGGTGGAAACACCATATATTTT
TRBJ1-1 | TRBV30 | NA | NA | CAWRNRARGTEAFF | TGTGCCTGGAGGAACAGGGCAAGGGGCACTGAAGCTTTCTTT
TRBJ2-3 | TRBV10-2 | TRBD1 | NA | CASREGTGRADTQYF | TGCGCCAGCAGAGAAGGGACAGGGCGGGCAGATACGCAGTATTTT
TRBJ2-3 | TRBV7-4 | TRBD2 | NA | CASSSELAGGRPDTQYF | TGTGCCAGCAGCTCAGAGTTGGCGGGGGGGCGTCCTGATACGCAGTATTTT
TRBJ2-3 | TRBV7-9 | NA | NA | CASSFGSGTSTDTQYF | TGTGCCAGCAGCTTCGGGAGCGGTACTAGCACAGATACGCAGTATTTT
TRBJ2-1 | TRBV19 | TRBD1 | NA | CASMGGTGIYNEQFF | TGTGCCAGTATGGGCGGGACAGGGATATACAATGAGCAGTTCTTC
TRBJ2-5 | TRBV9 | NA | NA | CASSVVGTQETQYF | TGTGCCAGCAGCGTAGTTGGCACCCAAGAGACCCAGTACTTC